This T cell receptor beta chain is from a study of shared clonotypes between healthy human individuals. Study-level background: Sampling drew on donors who were a couple of women and three men aged 18 to 49.

Notes on the study in general: Generation probability values for non-shared clonotypes were lower than those for clonotypes shared by all four donors.

Genomic DNA (from each subset) was split evenly across several immunoSEQ plates. Study processing details: From ImmunoSEQ came sequences covering only the junction and carrying no quality scores, so filtering differed. Method: immunoSEQ multiplex PCR; TCRdb's copy keeps in-frame clones and lacks some. Clonal size and the V and J genes are those of that table, whereas D and trimming came from the DNA. The profile shows about 2.3 million clones, more than 85% of them singletons. Germline V CDR1 and CDR2: MGHDK, SYGVNS. The CDR3 totals 14 residues. V was pared by 10 bases and J by 4 bases, with 20 bases between. Concerning this clone itself: Its matching antigen is unknown.

The V and J genes are TRBV25-1 and TRBJ2-7, with TRBD2 as a possible D gene (5 bases). Sequenced sample: naive CD4+ T cells from PBMCs. Subset here: CD45RA+ positively selected. The sequence came from a man between 18 and 35 years old in good health. Some clones in this sample may be carry-over from other donors' samples. The CDR3 region is CATLGGRGLYEQYF. The CDR3, as DNA: TGTGCCACCCTCGGAGGCCGGGGTTTATACGAGCAGTACTTC.